This T cell receptor (beta chain) stems from a study of T cell repertoires in cytomegalovirus infection. Study as a whole: In public TCR beta signatures, there were indications of both CMV infection and matching HLA type.

TCRdb re-derived calls from the reads in MiXCR, one entry per CDR3 protein. The data show under 200,000 distinct CDR3 sequences, nearly 9.5% seen once. On this clonotype: Its matching antigen is unknown.

Broader study findings: Public TCR beta family frequency separated CMV-and-HLA carriers, including in an independent cohort. Dominating the ex vivo response were TCR beta clonotypes that were CMV-specific and HLA-C-restricted.

The specimen sequenced was PBMCs. The clonotype originates from a human donor in good health (CMV status not recorded). Some clones in this sample may be carry-over from other donors' samples.

In nucleotides, the CDR3 is TGTGCCAGCAGCCAGCCAGGGTATCAGCCCCAGCATTTT. Protein product: CASSQPGYQPQHF. This sequence joins TRBV28 and TRBJ1-5, with D maybe TRBD1 (5 bases). V was pared by 6 bases and J by 5 bases, with 11 bases between. This CDR3 region has 13 residues. Germline V gives CDR1 MDHEN, CDR2 SYDVKM.